These 28 T cell receptor beta chains share one sample of origin, sequenced in a study of blood T cell repertoires in COVID-19 (dated by TCRdb to the early 2020s). Library method: the immunoSEQ multiplex PCR assay. This immuneACCESS table, as held by TCRdb, lists in-frame sequences with V and J called but not all clones. Of the missing ones, under half trace to an unresolved V gene in checked studies; the others have no known cause. Counted in this sample were roughly 250,000 clones; 87% of them appeared once. The ten largest make up just over 7% of the sample. The sample was peripheral blood. Every receptor here comes from a man aged 55 to 70 who had recovered from COVID-19.

This clone turned up a few times. The DNA of the CDR3 is TGTGCCAGCAGCCAAGATTGGTGGACAGGAGTGAACACTGAAGCTTTCTTT. Translation: CASSQDWWTGVNTEAFF. The chain recombines TRBV3-1 (or the pseudogene TRBV3-2) with TRBJ1-1, with 7 bases that match TRBD1. Germline CDR1 is LGHDT and CDR2 is YNNKEL (reference sequence). The CDR3 extends over 17 amino acids. Trimming took 0 bases from V and 0 from J; bases not matched to a gene: 7.

The chain combines TRBV2 with TRBJ1-6, with a weak D call TRBD1 (5 bases). CDR1 SNHLY and CDR2 FYNNEI come from the germline V gene. The V end was cut by 5 bases, the J end by 9 bases, with 17 bases between. This CDR3 contains 15 residues. The DNA for the CDR3 is TGTGCCAGCAGTAGCTTAGCAGGGCCGAGTTCACCCCTCCACTTT. This translates into CASSSLAGPSSPLHF.

This chain connects TRBV12-5 to TRBJ2-3; no definite D call. The CDR3 loop spans 12 amino acids. Trimming removed 7 bases from V and 0 bases from J, with 5 bases in between. The germline gives CDR1 LGHNT, CDR2 FRNRAP. CDR3 coding DNA: TGTGCTAGTGTATCTAGCACAGATACGCAGTATTTT. As protein: CASVSSTDTQYF.

This clone appeared a few times. This sequence joins TRBV3-1 (or the pseudogene TRBV3-2) and TRBJ1-3; possibly TRBD1 for D (5 bases). CDR3 length equals 15 residues. Trimming pared 4 bases from V and 0 bases from J, leaving 10 bases between. CDR1 LGHDT and CDR2 YNNKEL come from the germline V gene (reference sequence). Here the CDR3 reads CASSPGRPSGNTIYF. CDR3 bases: TGTGCCAGCAGCCCAGGGCGGCCCTCTGGAAACACCATATATTTT.

This clone was recorded once. This chain joins TRBV5-4 and TRBJ2-1; TRBD2 matches at 11 bases. The germline V gene encodes CDR1 SGHNT and CDR2 YYREEE (reference sequence). V shed 4 bases, J shed 3 bases, and the junction held 6 bases outside the gene matches. The CDR3 has 16 amino acids. This chain's CDR3 is CASSLPGLAVYNEQFF. The CDR3 coding sequence is TGTGCCAGCAGCCTCCCGGGACTAGCGGTCTACAATGAGCAGTTCTTC.

The J gene is TRBJ1-4, the V gene TRBV6-2 or TRBV6-3, with D unresolved. The germline V gene has CDR1 MNHEY and CDR2 SVGEGT. The V end was cut by 0 bases, the J end by 3 bases, with 8 bases between. The CDR3 is made up of 15 amino acids. CDR3 DNA: TGTGCCAGCAGTTACTCGGAGGCGCCTAATGAAAAACTGTTTTTT. Translated: CASSYSEAPNEKLFF.

This chain joins TRBV30 and TRBJ1-4, with D hard to call. The CDR3 sequence is 14 residues long. Trimming took 3 bases from V and 6 from J, leaving 14 bases between them. Germline V gene lookup returns CDR1 GTSNPN and CDR2 SVGIG (reference sequence). As DNA, the CDR3 is TGTGCCTGGAGGAGGGTAGATGGTGATGAAAAACTGTTTTTT. This codes for CAWRRVDGDEKLFF.

The chain is built from TRBV30 and TRBJ2-1; 8 bases align to TRBD1. This CDR3 spans 15 amino acids. Losses at the gene ends were 1 base for V and 8 bases for J; bases not matched to a gene: 10. Looked up from germline, CDR1 is GTSNPN and CDR2 is SVGIG (reference sequence). This CDR3 reads CAWSERQGADDEQFF. Here the CDR3 DNA reads TGTGCCTGGAGTGAGAGGCAGGGGGCAGACGATGAGCAGTTCTTC.

This chain connects TRBV6-5 to TRBJ1-5, with D possibly being TRBD1 (5 bases). Per germline, CDR1 MNHEY and CDR2 SVGAGI. The CDR3 contains 13 residues. The V end lost 6 bases, the J end lost 9 bases, and 15 bases lay between the germline ends. The CDR3 reads CASRGGEGRPQHF. The CDR3, as DNA: TGTGCCAGCAGGGGGGGGGAGGGACGGCCCCAGCATTTT.

In this sample, this clone turned up once. The V gene is TRBV14, the J gene TRBJ1-4, with 7 bases lining up with TRBD1. Germline trimming cut 2 bases from V and 5 bases from J; bases unmatched to any gene: 11. The CDR3 covers 17 residues. Germline CDR1 and CDR2: SGHDN and FVKESK. The CDR3 DNA reads as TGTGCCAGCAGCCAACGACAGGGAAGTGGTGTGAATGAAAAACTGTTTTTT. Its protein product is CASSQRQGSGVNEKLFF.

V usage is TRBV3-1 (or the pseudogene TRBV3-2) and J usage is TRBJ2-2; perhaps TRBD2 as D (5 bases). V was cut by 0 bases and J by 6 bases, with 20 bases left in between. The V gene's germline CDR1 is LGHDT and CDR2 YNNKEL (reference sequence). The CDR3 has 18 amino acids. Here the CDR3 DNA reads TGTGCCAGCAGCCAAGAAACCGCGGGTCCCCCGCCACCCGGGGAGCTGTTTTTT. Its protein product is CASSQETAGPPPPGELFF.

Points on this clone: Germline is not matched at one junction end, which may reflect a read error. The chain has TRBV7-9 and TRBJ2-3; a possible D gene is TRBD1 (6 bases). The germline V gene has CDR1 SEHNR and CDR2 FQNEAQ (reference sequence). The CDR3 consists of 13 residues. The CDR3 sequence is CASSSQGVGAKDF. CDR3 coding DNA: TGTGCCAGCAGCTCCCAGGGCGTGGGGGCTAAGGATTTT. Using reference TRBV7-9 and TRBJ2-3 for the parts outside the CDR3, the full variable domain is DTGVSQNPRHKITKRGQNVTFRCDPISEHNRLYWYRQTLGQGPEFLTYFQNEAQLEKSRLLSDRFSAERPKGSFSTLEIQRTEQGDSAMYLCASSSQGVGAKDFGPGTRLTVL.

The chain employs TRBV2 and TRBJ2-2, with 7 bases fitting TRBD2. Germline loops: CDR1 SNHLY, CDR2 FYNNEI. CDR3 length equals 16 residues. Trimming cost V 2 bases and J 1 base; bases outside gene matches: 4. This CDR3 is CASSEFGGENTGELFF. CDR3 coding DNA: TGTGCCAGCAGTGAATTTGGGGGGGAGAACACCGGGGAGCTGTTTTTT. The whole variable domain, remainder taken from reference TRBV2 and TRBJ2-2, is EPEVTQTPSHQVTQMGQEVILRCVPISNHLYFYWYRQILGQKVEFLVSFYNNEISEKSEIFDDQFSVERPDGSNFTLKIRSTKLEDSAMYFCASSEFGGENTGELFFGEGSRLTVL.

The CDR3 DNA sequence: TGTGCCAGCAGCTTTTTTAGCGGGGGGGTAAAGGATACGCAGTATTTT. Its protein product is CASSFFSGGVKDTQYF. The chain links TRBV7-2 to TRBJ2-3; 11 bases are a match to TRBD2. J was trimmed by 6 bases and V by 3 bases; bases with no gene match: 8. The CDR3 extends over 16 amino acids. The germline CDR1 and CDR2 sequences are SGHTA and FQGNSA.

V gene TRBV7-8 combines with J gene TRBJ1-1; D might be TRBD1 (5 bases). Germline V gene data show CDR1 as SGHVS and CDR2 as FQNEAQ. V was shortened by 5 bases and J by 5 bases, with 15 bases between the two germline ends. The CDR3 runs 14 residues. CDR3 nucleotide sequence: TGTGCCAGCAGCCCCCTCGGGGGATTGACTGAAGCTTTCTTT. This encodes CASSPLGGLTEAFF.

This clone was seen once. The chain uses TRBV7-8 and TRBJ2-3; 11 nucleotides agree with TRBD2. Germline assignment: CDR1 SGHVS and CDR2 FQNEAQ. The CDR3 consists of 18 residues. V shed 5 bases, J shed 2 bases, and the junction held 12 bases outside the gene matches. In nucleotides, the CDR3 is TGTGCCAGCAGCCCAACTAGCGGGGGAGTTCCAATCACAGATACGCAGTATTTT. This translates into CASSPTSGGVPITDTQYF.

This rearrangement joins TRBV6-5 to TRBJ2-5, with 8 bases that match TRBD2. The CDR3 totals 14 residues. The germline V gene encodes CDR1 MNHEY and CDR2 SVGAGI. J gave up 5 bases and V 7 bases, and 9 bases lay outside the gene matches. The CDR3 loop reads CASTSSGGTETQYF. DNA for the CDR3: TGTGCCAGCACATCGAGCGGGGGTACGGAGACCCAGTACTTC.

The chain's CDR3 is CASRKTPTVYGYTF. CDR3 sequence (DNA): TGTGCCAGTCGAAAAACCCCGACAGTCTATGGCTACACCTTC. The chain combines TRBV19 with TRBJ1-2; D is perhaps TRBD1 (5 bases). This CDR3 contains 14 residues. With 8 bases removed from V and 4 bases from J, the gap between germline ends came to 17 bases. Per germline, CDR1 LNHDA and CDR2 SQIVND (reference sequence).

V is TRBV7-9 and J is TRBJ2-1; weak D call: TRBD1 (6 bases). Looked up from germline, CDR1 is SEHNR and CDR2 is FQNEAQ (reference sequence). The CDR3 spans 15 residues. Trimming shortened V by 7 bases and J by 2 bases, and 15 bases separated the two germline ends. The CDR3 region is CASTRGGSTYNEQFF. CDR3 DNA: TGTGCCAGCACCCGAGGGGGATCCACCTACAATGAGCAGTTCTTC.

This chain uses TRBV12-5 with TRBJ2-1, with 12 positions matching TRBD2. CDR1 is LGHNT and CDR2 is FRNRAP in the germline V gene. V shed 0 bases, J shed 9 bases, and the junction held 9 bases outside the gene matches. This CDR3 has 17 amino acids. CDR3 residues: CASGLVLGLAGRGEQFF. The DNA of the CDR3 is TGTGCTAGTGGTTTGGTACTCGGACTAGCGGGGAGGGGTGAGCAGTTCTTC.

The chain employs TRBV11-2 and TRBJ2-7; 8 nucleotides line up with TRBD1. V trimming: 1 base; J trimming: 3 bases; junction bases outside the gene matches: 5. CDR3 length equals 15 residues. Germline V gives CDR1 SGHAT, CDR2 FQNNGV. CDR3 nucleotides: TGTGCCAGCAGCTTAGCAGTGGGGACAGGCTACGAGCAGTACTTC. Its protein is CASSLAVGTGYEQYF. Together with reference TRBV11-2 and TRBJ2-7, the CDR3 gives the full variable domain: EAGVAQSPRYKIIEKRQSVAFWCNPISGHATLYWYQQILGQGPKLLIQFQNNGVVDDSQLPKDRFSAERLKGVDSTLKIQPAKLEDSAVYLCASSLAVGTGYEQYFGPGTRLTVT.

This clone was detected a few times. The chain combines TRBV2 with TRBJ2-1; D is uncertain. Germline V gene data show CDR1 as SNHLY and CDR2 as FYNNEI. The CDR3 has 15 amino acids. Trimming shortened V by 3 bases and J by 4 bases, and 13 bases separated the two germline ends. As DNA, the CDR3 is TGTGCCAGCAGTGAGTTGGGCGACACATACAATGAGCAGTTCTTC. Protein: CASSELGDTYNEQFF.

J is TRBJ2-5 and V is TRBV6-1; 9 nucleotides agree with TRBD1. After removal of 2 bases from V and 5 bases from J, the junction contained 9 bases not matched to a gene. The CDR3 runs 16 residues. Germline CDR1 and CDR2: MNHNS and SASEGT. This CDR3 is CASSESWNRGHETQYF. CDR3 DNA: TGTGCCAGCAGTGAAAGTTGGAACAGGGGGCATGAGACCCAGTACTTC.

J is TRBJ1-6 and V is TRBV7-9; 12 nucleotides align to TRBD1. Germline V gene data show CDR1 as SEHNR and CDR2 as FQNEAQ (reference sequence). The CDR3 is 19 residues long. The V gene end was trimmed by 3 bases and the J gene end by 1 base; junction bases not matched to a gene: 7. CDR3 region: CASSFGTGGAGSYNSPLHF. The CDR3 nucleotides read TGTGCCAGCAGCTTCGGGACAGGGGGCGCAGGGTCCTATAATTCACCCCTCCACTTT.

This rearrangement joins TRBV6-6 to TRBJ2-7; 10 bases fit TRBD1. V trimming: 6 bases; J trimming: 2 bases; junction bases outside the gene matches: 1. CDR1 and CDR2 from the germline V gene are MNHNY and SVGAGI (reference sequence). This CDR3 spans 13 amino acids. CDR3 coding DNA: TGTGCCAGCAGAGGACAGGGGGCCTACGAGCAGTACTTC. It yields the protein CASRGQGAYEQYF.

The chain joins TRBV6-5 to TRBJ2-2; weak D call: TRBD1 (5 bases). V gave up 8 bases and J gave up 6 bases, with 19 bases separating them. Germline CDR1 is MNHEY and CDR2 is SVGAGI. CDR3 length: 15 residues. The CDR3 region is CASGRPYQGAGELFF. CDR3 sequence (DNA): TGTGCCAGCGGTCGACCATATCAGGGCGCCGGGGAGCTGTTTTTT.

CDR3 protein: CASSALTGQGNTIYF. The CDR3 region has the DNA TGTGCCAGCAGCGCGCTGACAGGGCAAGGAAACACCATATATTTT. The chain employs TRBV9 and TRBJ1-3; TRBD1 agrees at 7 bases. Per germline, CDR1 SGDLS and CDR2 YYNGEE. Germline trimming cut 3 bases from V and 4 bases from J; bases unmatched to any gene: 7. This CDR3 contains 15 residues.

V is TRBV21-1 and J is TRBJ1-4; no DNA check was done on the table's D call, TRBD1. TRBV21-1 is deemed a pseudogene. This CDR3 region has 16 residues. CDR3 sequence: CASSMAGGCFNEKLFF. DNA for the CDR3: TGTGCCAGCAGCATGGCAGGGGGCTGCTTTAATGAAAAACTGTTTTTT.